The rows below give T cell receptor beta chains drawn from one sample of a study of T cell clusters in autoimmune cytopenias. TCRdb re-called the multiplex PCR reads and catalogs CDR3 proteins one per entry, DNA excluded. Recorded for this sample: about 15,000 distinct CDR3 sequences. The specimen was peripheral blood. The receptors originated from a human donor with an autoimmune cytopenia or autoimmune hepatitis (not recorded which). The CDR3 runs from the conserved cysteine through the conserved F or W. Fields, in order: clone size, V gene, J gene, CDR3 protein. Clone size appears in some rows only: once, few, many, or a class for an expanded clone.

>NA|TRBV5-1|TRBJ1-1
CASSSAVSGTEAFF
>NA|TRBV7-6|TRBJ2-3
CASSLAGVGTDTQYF
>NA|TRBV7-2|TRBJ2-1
CASSQLYGGGSYNEQFF
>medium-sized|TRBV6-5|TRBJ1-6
CASRDWGGESPDSPLHF
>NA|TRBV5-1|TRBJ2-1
CASSTPSGGANEQFF
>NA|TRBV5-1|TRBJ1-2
CASSPGDSFYGYTF
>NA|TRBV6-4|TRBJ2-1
CASSRYGSDGEQFF
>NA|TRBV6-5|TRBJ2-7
CASSYLVGTGAAYEQYF
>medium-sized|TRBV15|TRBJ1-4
CATGQTNEKLFF
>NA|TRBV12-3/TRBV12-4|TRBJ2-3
CATSDPRATDTQYF
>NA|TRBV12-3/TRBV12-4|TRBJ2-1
CASSPEEAGYNEQFF
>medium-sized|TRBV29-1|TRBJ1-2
CSGGDGYGYTF